The 21 T cell receptor beta chains reported below all come from one sample, sequenced in a study of patients and donors after allogeneic stem cell transplantation (dated by TCRdb to about 2020). The method behind the library was RT-PCR. Sequenced using a NextSeq 550. The raw public data were reprocessed by TCRdb itself: fastp quality trimming at Q25, MiXCR clonotype calling, in-frame beta chains only. CDR3 protein sequences are deduplicated, and each keeps its most common genes and DNA. Here the sample has approximately 140,000 distinct CDR3 sequences; 30% to 45% occur a single time. The ten biggest clones cover around 50% of the sample. Material for sequencing was blood, either unsorted or a sorted T cell fraction (not recorded which). All receptors come from a human donor who was either an allogeneic HSCT recipient or a stem cell or donor lymphocyte infusion donor (not recorded which). It is not recorded whose cells these are; they may come from a transplant donor.

The V call is TRBV4-3, the J call TRBJ2-7, with a tentative D call TRBD2 (5 bases). The CDR3 sequence is 15 residues long. Per the germline V gene, CDR1 is LGHNA and CDR2 is YSLEER. V was pared by 0 bases and J by 7 bases, with 16 bases between. CDR3: CASSQDSIGSGEQYF. In DNA form, the CDR3 reads TGCGCCAGCAGCCAAGATAGTATCGGGTCGGGGGAGCAGTACTTC.

This clonotype has just a few counts. The chain has TRBV3-1 and TRBJ2-1; D could derive from TRBD1 or TRBD2 (5 bases each). Germline loops: CDR1 LGHDT, CDR2 YNNKEL (reference sequence). V was trimmed by 0 bases and J by 8 bases, leaving 20 bases between them. The CDR3 runs 17 residues. CDR3 nucleotide sequence: TGTGCCAGCAGCCAAGATACGAAGGGACCAGAGGGCGATGAGCAGTTCTTC. It yields the protein CASSQDTKGPEGDEQFF.

V gene TRBV10-3 combines with J gene TRBJ2-1, with TRBD2 identical over 8 bases. The CDR3 extends over 15 amino acids. V shed 10 bases, J shed 4 bases, and the junction held 12 bases outside the gene matches. Germline V gene sequence: CDR1 ENHRY, CDR2 SYGVKD. Here the CDR3 reads CATDRAGVTYNEQFF. CDR3 bases: TGTGCCACCGACCGAGCGGGGGTTACTTACAATGAGCAGTTCTTC.

J is TRBJ1-1 and V is TRBV28; D not certain. The germline gives CDR1 MDHEN, CDR2 SYDVKM. The CDR3 sequence is 14 residues long. The V and J ends lost 7 bases and 3 bases respectively, with 15 bases between them. The CDR3 loop is CASNDDGFYTEAFF. The CDR3 DNA reads as TGTGCCAGCAATGACGACGGCTTTTACACTGAAGCTTTCTTT.

V and J are TRBV28 and TRBJ1-5, with D possibly being TRBD1 (5 bases). Deletions cut 3 bases from V and 0 bases from J, with 12 bases between. Germline CDR1 is MDHEN and CDR2 is SYDVKM. This CDR3 spans 16 amino acids. CDR3 protein: CASSFQGPGSNQPQHF. CDR3 nucleotide sequence: TGTGCCAGCAGTTTTCAGGGACCGGGTAGCAATCAGCCCCAGCATTTT.

This clonotype has only a few counts. J is TRBJ2-1 and V is TRBV10-3, with 8 nucleotides matching TRBD2. Germline V CDR1 and CDR2: ENHRY, SYGVKD. With V trimmed by 8 bases and J by 6 bases, 6 bases remained unmatched. The CDR3 loop spans 13 amino acids. For the CDR3, the DNA is TGTGCCATCGTAAACGCGGGAGGCAATGAGCAGTTCTTC. It specifies CAIVNAGGNEQFF.

The gene calls are TRBV5-1 and TRBJ2-7; 11 bases match TRBD1. Germline V CDR1 and CDR2: SGHRS, YFSETQ. Germline trimming cut 0 bases from V and 3 bases from J; bases unmatched to any gene: 11. This CDR3 contains 18 residues. The CDR3 sequence: CASSLAPGQGARNYEQYF. In nucleotides, the CDR3 is TGCGCCAGCAGCTTGGCCCCCGGACAGGGGGCGAGGAACTACGAGCAGTACTTC.

The rearrangement joins TRBV7-6 to TRBJ1-2, with TRBD1 identical over 8 bases. V lost 5 bases, J lost 5 bases, and 16 bases stayed unmatched. Germline V CDR1 and CDR2: SGHVS, FNYEAQ. The CDR3 sequence is 17 residues long. DNA for the CDR3: TGTGCCAGCAGCCCCAGGACAGGGCCCATAGGGAAATATGGCTACACCTTC. Encoded protein: CASSPRTGPIGKYGYTF.

The chain joins TRBV5-1 to TRBJ1-6; TRBD1 matches 9 bases. Germline V gives CDR1 SGHRS, CDR2 YFSETQ. V dropped 4 bases and J dropped 8; count of bases not matched to a gene: 7. This CDR3 has 15 residues. CDR3 coding DNA: TGCGCCAGCAGCCCACTTGACAGGGGGGATTCACCCCTCCACTTT. It encodes CASSPLDRGDSPLHF.

This clonotype was observed a few times. The genes are TRBV7-2 and TRBJ1-1; D gene unclear. CDR1 is SGHTA and CDR2 is FQGNSA in the germline V gene. V dropped 2 bases and J dropped 7 bases, with 14 bases sitting between them. The CDR3 contains 14 residues. CDR3 amino acids: CASSLNLAAVEAFF. CDR3 sequence (DNA): TGTGCCAGCAGCTTAAACTTAGCGGCCGTTGAAGCTTTCTTT.

This chain joins TRBV24-1 and TRBJ2-1, with D unclear. Germline V CDR1 and CDR2: KGHDR, SFDVKD. The CDR3 has 17 residues. The V and J ends lost 5 bases and 6 bases respectively, with 22 bases between them. Here the CDR3 reads CATSVSTASTNFNEQFF. CDR3 nucleotide sequence: TGTGCCACCAGTGTATCGACTGCCAGTACCAACTTCAATGAGCAGTTCTTC.

The rearrangement joins TRBV5-5 to TRBJ2-5; 7 nucleotides line up with TRBD1. The V gene's germline CDR1 is SGHKS and CDR2 YYEKEE (reference sequence). CDR3 length: 14 amino acids. The V gene end was trimmed by 5 bases and the J gene end by 2 bases; junction bases not matched to a gene: 6. This chain's CDR3 is CASSPGTAQETQYF. The CDR3 nucleotides are TGTGCCAGCAGTCCCGGGACAGCACAAGAGACCCAGTACTTC.

In DNA form, the CDR3 reads TGTGCCAGCAGTTTAATGCGACAGGGGAACACCGGGGAGCTGTTTTTT. The encoded protein is CASSLMRQGNTGELFF. The rearrangement links TRBV12-3 or TRBV12-4 to TRBJ2-2; 7 bases align to TRBD1. Trimming took 2 bases from V and 1 from J; bases not matched to a gene: 4. The CDR3 runs to 16 residues.

V is TRBV28 and J is TRBJ1-1; the match to TRBD1 covers 11 bases. V was pared by 6 bases and J by 4 bases, with 7 bases of the junction left unmatched. The CDR3 runs 15 residues. Germline V gene sequence: CDR1 MDHEN, CDR2 SYDVKM. CDR3 sequence (DNA): TGTGCCAGCAGGACCTGGACAGGGGGCTTCACTGAAGCTTTCTTT. It codes for CASRTWTGGFTEAFF.

The J gene is TRBJ2-5, the V gene TRBV7-9, with D uncertain. The CDR3 is 11 amino acids. The germline V and J ends were trimmed by 2 bases and 6 bases, with 4 bases remaining between them. The germline V gene encodes CDR1 SEHNR and CDR2 FQNEAQ (reference sequence). The CDR3, as DNA: TGTGCCAGCAGCTTAAGCAAGACCCAGTACTTC. This translates into CASSLSKTQYF.

This clonotype was detected a few times. This chain connects TRBV10-2 to TRBJ1-1, with 7 bases matching TRBD1. CDR1 WSHSY and CDR2 SAAADI come from the germline V gene. The CDR3 is made up of 13 amino acids. Trimming at V came to 6 bases and at J to 12 bases, leaving 13 bases not matched to a gene. The CDR3 is CASRWGNRGESFF. The CDR3 DNA follows: TGCGCCAGCAGATGGGGTAACAGGGGAGAGTCTTTCTTT.

CDR3 DNA sequence: TGTGCCAGCAGCCAGTCCGGGGAGCTGTTTTTT. Translating gives CASSQSGELFF. The chain combines TRBV3-1 with TRBJ2-2; D unresolved. Per germline, CDR1 LGHDT and CDR2 YNNKEL (reference sequence). V was clipped by 3 bases and J by 6 bases, with 2 bases between them. The CDR3 runs to 11 residues.

This chain uses TRBV6-5 with TRBJ1-1; D unclear. This CDR3 has 13 residues. V was shortened by 0 bases and J by 1 base, with 3 bases between the two germline ends. Per germline, CDR1 MNHEY and CDR2 SVGAGI. DNA for the CDR3: TGTGCCAGCAGTTACTCGAAGAACACTGAAGCTTTCTTT. Translated: CASSYSKNTEAFF.

The rearrangement links TRBV28 to TRBJ2-3; D call uncertain. Germline assignment: CDR1 MDHEN and CDR2 SYDVKM. The CDR3 is 12 amino acids. Between the trimmed V and J ends, which lost 8 bases and 3 bases, there was a span of 9 bases. CDR3 nucleotides: TGTGCCAGCTGGGGTACGACAGATACGCAGTATTTT. Its translation: CASWGTTDTQYF.

V is TRBV6-2 or TRBV6-3 and J is TRBJ1-5; TRBD1 is a possible D gene (5 bases). The CDR3 loop spans 20 amino acids. CDR1 is MNHEY and CDR2 is SVGEGT in the germline V gene. The germline V and J ends were trimmed by 2 bases and 1 base, with 24 bases remaining between them. CDR3 amino acids: CASSYQFITGRLKSNQPQHF. In nucleotides, the CDR3 is TGTGCCAGCAGTTACCAGTTTATAACGGGACGACTTAAAAGCAATCAGCCCCAGCATTTT.

The V gene is TRBV12-3 or TRBV12-4, the J gene TRBJ1-2; TRBD1 matches at 8 bases. J gave up 8 bases and V 4 bases, and 12 bases lay outside the gene matches. The CDR3 loop spans 15 amino acids. The CDR3 sequence is CASSSVGRGLGGYTF. CDR3 DNA sequence: TGTGCCAGCAGTTCTGTTGGCAGGGGGCTCGGAGGCTACACCTTC.